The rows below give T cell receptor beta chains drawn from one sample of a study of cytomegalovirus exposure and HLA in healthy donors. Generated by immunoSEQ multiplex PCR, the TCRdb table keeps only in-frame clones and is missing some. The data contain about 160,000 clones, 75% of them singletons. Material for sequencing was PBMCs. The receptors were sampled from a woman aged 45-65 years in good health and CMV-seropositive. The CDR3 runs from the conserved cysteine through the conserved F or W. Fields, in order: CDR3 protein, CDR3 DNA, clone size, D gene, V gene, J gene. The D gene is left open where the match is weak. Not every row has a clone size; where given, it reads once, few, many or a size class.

CASSPGPGRPEAFF	TGTGCCAGCAGCCCCGGCCCTGGGCGTCCTGAAGCTTTCTTT	-	-	TRBV11-2	TRBJ1-1
CASSQDFGHLNTEAFF	TGTGCCAGCAGCCAAGATTTCGGACACCTGAACACTGAAGCTTTCTTT	-	-	TRBV14	TRBJ1-1
CASSTATGTDLYEQYF	TGTGCCAGCAGCACGGCTACCGGGACAGATCTGTACGAGCAGTACTTC	-	TRBD1	TRBV9	TRBJ2-7
CASSTGQGYYGYTF	TGTGCCAGTAGTACCGGACAGGGGTACTATGGCTACACCTTC	-	TRBD1	TRBV19	TRBJ1-2
CASRQFERHGYTF	TGTGCCAGCCGTCAATTCGAGAGGCATGGCTACACCTTC	few	-	TRBV6-1	TRBJ1-2
CSSSLGGTEAFF	TGTTCCAGCAGCTTAGGCGGAACTGAAGCTTTCTTT	-	-	TRBV7-9	TRBJ1-1
CASSALRGGLVNEQFF	TGTGCCAGCAGTGCATTGAGGGGGGGCCTGGTCAATGAGCAGTTCTTC	-	-	TRBV2	TRBJ2-1
CASSGWAGGLTDTQYF	TGTGCCAGCAGTGGGTGGGCAGGGGGGCTCACAGATACGCAGTATTTT	-	-	TRBV6-1	TRBJ2-3
CSVDGGPTGELFF	TGCAGCGTTGACGGGGGGCCCACCGGGGAGCTGTTTTTT	-	-	TRBV29-1	TRBJ2-2
CASSQLASYNEQFF	TGTGCCAGCAGTCAACTAGCATCCTACAATGAGCAGTTCTTC	few	-	TRBV6-5	TRBJ2-1
CASSRRLDQETQYF	TGTGCCAGCAGCCGGCGACTAGACCAAGAGACCCAGTACTTC	-	-	TRBV7-9	TRBJ2-5
CASSLDRDAEAFF	TGTGCCAGCAGCTTAGACAGGGATGCTGAAGCTTTCTTT	-	-	TRBV7-6	TRBJ1-1
CASSIMFRVTNYGYTF	TGTGCCAGTAGTATTATGTTCAGGGTGACTAACTATGGCTACACCTTC	-	-	TRBV19	TRBJ1-2
CSPELLAGSRGEQFF	TGCAGCCCCGAGCTACTAGCGGGGTCCCGGGGTGAGCAGTTCTTC	-	TRBD2	TRBV29-1	TRBJ2-1
CASGFSGTGGVGEQYF	TGTGCTAGTGGTTTCTCCGGGACAGGGGGTGTCGGGGAGCAGTACTTC	-	TRBD1	TRBV12-5	TRBJ2-7
CASSPPGQPSYEQYF	TGTGCCAGCTCCCCTCCTGGACAGCCTTCCTACGAGCAGTACTTC	-	-	TRBV18	TRBJ2-7
CAIRETGGWNTEAFF	TGTGCCATCAGGGAGACAGGGGGTTGGAACACTGAAGCTTTCTTT	-	TRBD1	TRBV10-3	TRBJ1-1
CASSQLLGQSSGANVLTF	TGTGCCAGCTCACAACTACTTGGACAGAGCTCTGGGGCCAACGTCCTGACTTTC	-	-	TRBV18	TRBJ2-6
CASSDRTGEETQYF	TGTGCCAGCAGTGATCGGACAGGGGAAGAGACCCAGTACTTC	-	TRBD1	TRBV2	TRBJ2-5
CASSLSFYEQYF	TGTGCCAGCAGCCTGAGCTTCTACGAGCAGTACTTC	-	-	TRBV2	TRBJ2-7
CASSSTDNYGYTF	TGTGCCAGTAGCTCGACAGATAACTATGGCTACACCTTC	-	-	TRBV19	TRBJ1-2
CASSLLVTDTQYF	TGCGCCAGCAGCTTGCTCGTCACAGATACGCAGTATTTT	-	-	TRBV5-1	TRBJ2-3
CASNSGGGYYGYTF	TGTGCCAGCAACTCGGGCGGAGGGTACTATGGCTACACCTTC	-	-	TRBV5-6	TRBJ1-2
CASSLDRPYNEQFF	TGTGCCAGCAGTTTAGACAGACCATACAATGAGCAGTTCTTC	-	-	TRBV28	TRBJ2-1
CATYAGTSNDEQFF	TGTGCCACCTATGCCGGGACTAGCAACGATGAGCAGTTCTTC	-	TRBD2	TRBV10-3	TRBJ2-1
CASTSGGANTQYF	TGTGCCAGTACTAGCGGGGGGGCGAATACGCAGTATTTT	-	TRBD2	TRBV19	TRBJ2-3
CASSLGGGALNIQYF	TGTGCCAGCAGCTTGGGAGGGGGGGCTCTAAACATTCAGTACTTC	-	-	TRBV5-4	TRBJ2-4
CASSQGAGLGGNTIYF	TGCGCCAGCAGCCAAGGTGCAGGGTTGGGCGGAAACACCATATATTTT	-	-	TRBV4-1	TRBJ1-3
CASSGQVVYGYTF	TGTGCCAGCAGTGGACAGGTCGTTTATGGCTACACCTTC	-	-	TRBV2	TRBJ1-2
CAISESEGAGGTGELFF	TGTGCCATCAGTGAGTCTGAAGGGGCAGGGGGAACCGGGGAGCTGTTTTTT	-	TRBD1	TRBV10-3	TRBJ2-2
CATLAGGDLGGELFF	TGTGCCACCCTAGCGGGGGGCGACCTCGGCGGGGAGCTGTTTTTT	-	TRBD2	TRBV2	TRBJ2-2
CASSRIPGSNTEAFF	TGTGCCAGCAGCAGGATTCCGGGGTCGAACACTGAAGCTTTCTTT	-	-	TRBV5-8	TRBJ1-1
CASSARTSGGAYTGELFF	TGTGCCAGCAGCGCAAGGACTAGCGGGGGGGCCTATACCGGGGAGCTGTTTTTT	-	TRBD2	TRBV11-2	TRBJ2-2
CASSPRLAKNIQYF	TGTGCCAGCAGCCCCAGACTAGCCAAAAACATTCAGTACTTC	-	-	TRBV5-6	TRBJ2-4
CATSRETGGMYGYTF	TGTGCCACCAGCAGAGAGACAGGGGGAATGTACGGCTACACCTTC	-	TRBD1	TRBV15	TRBJ1-2
CASSGPGLSDNEQFF	TGTGCCAGCAGTGGACCGGGACTTAGTGACAATGAGCAGTTCTTC	-	-	TRBV6-6	TRBJ2-1
CASNTGITGELFF	TGTGCCAGCAATACAGGGATTACCGGGGAGCTGTTTTTT	once	-	TRBV6-1	TRBJ2-2
CASSPAELREAFF	TGTGCCAGCAGCCCCGCGGAACTCCGGGAAGCTTTCTTT	-	-	TRBV9	TRBJ1-1
CASSPGQSPTQHF	TGTGCCAGCAGTCCTGGACAGTCGCCGACCCAGCATTTT	-	-	TRBV2	TRBJ1-5
CASSISGTSGETQYF	TGTGCCAGTAGTATATCCGGGACTAGCGGAGAGACCCAGTACTTC	few	TRBD2	TRBV19	TRBJ2-5
CASSLDLEGLNTEAFF	TGTGCCAGCAGCTTAGATTTGGAGGGCCTGAACACTGAAGCTTTCTTT	-	-	TRBV11-2	TRBJ1-1
CASRRQGDEKLFF	TGTGCCAGTCGTAGACAGGGCGATGAAAAACTGTTTTTT	-	TRBD1	TRBV19	TRBJ1-4
CASSGKGRGGQNEQFF	TGTGCCAGCAGCGGGAAGGGACGGGGGGGCCAGAATGAGCAGTTCTTC	-	TRBD2	TRBV9	TRBJ2-1
CASSLGDRDLNEQFF	TGTGCCAGCAGCTTAGGCGACAGGGACCTCAATGAGCAGTTCTTC	-	TRBD1	TRBV7-9	TRBJ2-1
CASSYTPDNEQFF	TGTGCCAGCAGTTACACACCAGACAATGAGCAGTTCTTC	-	-	TRBV6-5	TRBJ2-1
CASSPTGSYNSPLHF	TGTGCCAGCTCACCAACAGGCTCCTATAATTCACCCCTCCACTTT	few	-	TRBV18	TRBJ1-6
CASNSQLAPLPYGYTF	TGTGCCAGCAACAGTCAACTGGCCCCTCTACCCTATGGCTACACCTTC	-	-	TRBV6-6	TRBJ1-2